This TCR beta chain was profiled in a study of blood T cell repertoires in COVID-19. Overall study: The samples span acute and convalescent COVID-19 from the United States, Italy and Spain. T cells, B-cell-depleted T cells, or PBMCs provided the cDNA or gDNA that served as material.

This CDR3 comprises 16 residues. The V gene's germline CDR1 is MNHEY and CDR2 SMNVEV (reference sequence). With V trimmed by 5 bases and J by 10 bases, 10 bases remained unmatched. Original data processing: Amplification of reference gene primers provided the estimated nucleated cell counts. The table came from immunoSEQ multiplex PCR; TCRdb's copy has only in-frame clones and leaves some out. Clone size and the V and J calls come from that table; the DNA yielded D and trimming. The sample yields roughly 160,000 clones, about four fifths seen once. The origin of this receptor is a woman older than 75 with acute or convalescent COVID-19. The sample comprised peripheral blood. V gene TRBV27 combines with J gene TRBJ1-6; 11 positions agree with TRBD1. Here the CDR3 DNA reads TGTGCCAGCAGTCCCCGCGGGACAGGGGGGGAATCACCCCTCCACTTT. Residues: CASSPRGTGGESPLHF.